This T cell receptor (beta chain) was profiled in a study of cytomegalovirus exposure and HLA in healthy donors. The PCR used 60 Vbeta and 13 Jbeta primers. TCRdb's copy holds only in-frame clones and misses some; the assay was immunoSEQ multiplex PCR. The table includes 250,000 to 350,000 clones, roughly 90% detected once. The germline V and J ends were trimmed by 3 bases and 2 bases, with 20 bases remaining between them. The CDR3 length is 17 residues. CDR1 and CDR2 from the germline V gene are KGHSH and LQKENI. This chain links TRBV18 with TRBJ2-7; D might be TRBD2 (5 bases). Sequenced input: PBMCs. This TCR derives from a woman between 18 and 30 years old in good health and CMV-seronegative. CDR3 nucleotide sequence: TGTGCCAGCTCACCGGGTTTAGAAGGCGGGTTGCCCTACGAGCAGTACTTC. It yields the protein CASSPGLEGGLPYEQYF.